The rows below give T cell receptor beta chains drawn from one sample of a study of blood T cell repertoires in COVID-19. Sequenced by immunoSEQ multiplex PCR; TCRdb stores in-frame clones only, minus some. This sample has a few hundred thousand clones; about 87% occur once, and the top ten carry roughly 4%. Sequencing was carried out using peripheral blood. The receptors shown here come from a man aged 55 to 70 who had recovered from COVID-19. The CDR3 runs from the conserved cysteine through the conserved F or W. A D gene is named only where the DNA matches it firmly. Size is stated for part of the rows, as once, few or many counts, or as a class when the clone is expanded.

j_call d_call v_call clone_size cdr3_aa cdr3_nt
TRBJ1-6 TRBD1 TRBV14 - CASSPKDRQDSPLHF TGTGCCAGCAGCCCGAAGGACAGGCAGGATTCACCCCTCCACTTT
TRBJ1-2 - TRBV19 - CASSTLPQGAMRGYTF TGTGCCAGTAGTACCCTCCCACAGGGTGCCATGAGGGGCTACACCTTC
TRBJ1-3 - TRBV7-3 - CASSLSSGNTIYF TGTGCCAGCAGCCTGTCCTCTGGAAACACCATATATTTT
TRBJ2-7 - TRBV19 few CASSRGTLDLLYEQYF TGTGCCAGTAGTCGAGGGACATTGGACCTCCTATACGAGCAGTACTTC
TRBJ2-5 TRBD1 TRBV6-1 - CASRDRVRETQYF TGTGCCAGCAGGGACAGGGTGCGAGAGACCCAGTACTTC
TRBJ1-6 TRBD1 TRBV9 - CASSVGQGNNSPLHF TGTGCCAGCAGCGTAGGACAGGGAAATAATTCACCCCTCCACTTT
TRBJ2-7 TRBD1 TRBV19 once CASSRDSTYEQYF TGTGCCAGTAGTAGGGACAGTACCTACGAGCAGTACTTC
TRBJ2-7 TRBD1 TRBV6-5 once CASSKVGTDSYEQYF TGTGCCAGCAGCAAGGTCGGGACAGACTCCTACGAGCAGTACTTC
TRBJ2-1 TRBD2 TRBV9 - CASSVGIAGVEQFF TGTGCCAGCAGCGTAGGAATAGCGGGGGTTGAGCAGTTCTTC
TRBJ2-4 TRBD1 TRBV6-1 - CASSEDTGGSSDIQYF TGTGCCAGCAGTGAAGACACAGGGGGCTCGAGCGACATTCAGTACTTC
TRBJ2-7 TRBD1 TRBV19 - CASSKTGAIYEQYF TGTGCCAGTAGTAAGACAGGGGCAATCTACGAGCAGTACTTC
TRBJ1-1 - TRBV3-1/TRBV3-2 once CASSQVTGLTEAFF TGTGCCAGCAGCCAAGTGACAGGCTTAACTGAAGCTTTCTTT
TRBJ1-2 TRBD1 TRBV6-5 - CASSFLTGEVGYTF TGTGCCAGCAGTTTTCTGACAGGGGAGGTCGGCTACACCTTC
TRBJ2-5 - TRBV5-4 few CASSLVGLQETQYF TGTGCCAGCAGCTTGGTGGGACTCCAAGAGACCCAGTACTTC
TRBJ2-7 TRBD1 TRBV9 few CASSATGDSYEQYF TGTGCCAGCAGCGCGACAGGGGATTCCTACGAGCAGTACTTC
TRBJ1-4 TRBD1 TRBV19 - CASSSIYRGRTNEKLFF TGTGCCAGTAGTTCAATCTACAGGGGGCGAACTAATGAAAAACTGTTTTTT
TRBJ1-1 TRBD1 TRBV19 once CASSDRGDTEAFF TGTGCCAGTAGCGACAGGGGGGACACTGAAGCTTTCTTT
TRBJ2-7 TRBD1 TRBV7-2 - CASSRDRSSYEQYF TGTGCCAGCAGCCGGGACAGGAGCTCCTACGAGCAGTACTTC
TRBJ2-5 TRBD1 TRBV4-1 - CASSPGTGDEETQYF TGCGCCAGCAGCCCAGGGACAGGGGATGAGGAGACCCAGTACTTC
TRBJ2-2 TRBD1 TRBV6-5 - CASPGTANTGELFF TGTGCCAGCCCCGGGACAGCGAACACCGGGGAGCTGTTTTTT
TRBJ1-1 - TRBV7-2 - CASSFSVNTEAFF TGTGCCAGCAGCTTTTCAGTGAACACTGAAGCTTTCTTT
TRBJ2-2 TRBD1 TRBV7-3 few CASSLTIGQGNTGELFF TGTGCCAGCAGCTTAACCATTGGACAGGGGAACACCGGGGAGCTGTTTTTT
TRBJ2-2 TRBD1 TRBV9 - CASSGSSGGKVYTGELFF TGTGCCAGCAGCGGATCTTCAGGGGGAAAGGTGTACACCGGGGAGCTGTTTTTT
TRBJ2-2 TRBD1 TRBV3-1/TRBV3-2 - CASSQLGQGDTGELFF TGTGCCAGCAGCCAACTGGGACAGGGCGACACCGGGGAGCTGTTTTTT
TRBJ1-2 TRBD1 TRBV7-9 few CASSSGQATNYGYTF TGTGCCAGCAGCTCCGGACAGGCAACTAACTATGGCTACACCTTC